This T cell receptor (beta chain) was captured in a study of blood T cell repertoires in COVID-19. Overall study: Some COVID-19 samples were acute and others convalescent; all came from the United States, Italy and Spain. PBMCs, B-cell-depleted T cells, or T cells were the source of the cDNA or gDNA that made up the material.

Seattle's enrolled individuals joined amid active infection and were then monitored longitudinally. This CDR3 contains 14 residues. Trimming left V 4 bases short and J 5 bases short, with 14 bases between. CDR1 is MDHEN, CDR2 SYDVKM, per germline. In the authors' workflow: Cell counts per sample came from amplifying reference gene primers. Sequencing used immunoSEQ multiplex PCR; TCRdb keeps in-frame clones, though not all of them. V and J calls and clone size are copied from that table; D and trimming were computed from the DNA. The data hold roughly 230,000 clones, with around 87% observed a single time.

This receptor was taken from an older woman with COVID-19, enrolled during active disease. The gene calls are TRBV28 and TRBJ1-1; D ambiguous. Material: peripheral blood. CDR3 amino acids: CASSSLGRMTEAFF. As DNA, the CDR3 is TGTGCCAGCAGTTCCCTGGGGAGAATGACTGAAGCTTTCTTT.